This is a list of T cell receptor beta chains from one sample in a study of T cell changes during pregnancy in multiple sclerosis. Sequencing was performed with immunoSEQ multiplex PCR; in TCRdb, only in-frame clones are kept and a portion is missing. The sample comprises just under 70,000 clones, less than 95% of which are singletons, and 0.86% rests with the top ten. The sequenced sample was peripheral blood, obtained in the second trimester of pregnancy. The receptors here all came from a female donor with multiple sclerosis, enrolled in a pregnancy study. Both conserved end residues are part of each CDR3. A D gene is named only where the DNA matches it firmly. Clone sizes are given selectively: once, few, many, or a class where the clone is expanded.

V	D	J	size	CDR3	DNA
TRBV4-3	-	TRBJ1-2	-	CASSQESVSYGYTF	TGCGCCAGCAGCCAAGAGTCGGTTTCCTATGGCTACACCTTC
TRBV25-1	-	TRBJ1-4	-	CASSESRVNEKLFF	TGTGCCAGCAGTGAGAGCAGGGTTAATGAAAAACTGTTTTTT
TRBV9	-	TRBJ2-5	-	CASSVGAAQETQYF	TGTGCCAGCAGCGTAGGGGCAGCCCAAGAGACCCAGTACTTC
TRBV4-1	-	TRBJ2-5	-	CASSQDPLIAGVQETQYF	TGCGCCAGCAGCCAAGACCCCCTAATCGCCGGGGTCCAAGAGACCCAGTACTTC
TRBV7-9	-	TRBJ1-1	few	CASSSREKGEAFF	TGTGCCAGCAGCTCCCGGGAAAAGGGTGAAGCTTTCTTT
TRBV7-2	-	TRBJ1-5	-	CASSLGHLLNQPQHF	TGTGCCAGCAGCTTGGGGCATTTGCTCAATCAGCCCCAGCATTTT
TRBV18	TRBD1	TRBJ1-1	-	CASSQVTGNSEAFF	TGTGCCAGCTCACAGGTGACAGGGAATTCTGAAGCTTTCTTT
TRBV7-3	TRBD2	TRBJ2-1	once	CASSLEGVAGYEQFF	TGTGCCAGCAGCTTAGAGGGGGTAGCGGGGTATGAGCAGTTCTTC
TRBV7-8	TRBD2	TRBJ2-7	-	CASSLGSGGYEQYF	TGTGCCAGCAGCTTGGGTAGCGGGGGTTACGAGCAGTACTTC
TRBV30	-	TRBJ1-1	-	CAWSVPSPVLNTEAFF	TGTGCCTGGAGTGTACCCTCCCCAGTCTTGAACACTGAAGCTTTCTTT
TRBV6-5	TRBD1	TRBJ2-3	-	CASSQDRGSTDTQYF	TGTGCCAGCAGCCAAGACAGGGGTTCGACAGATACGCAGTATTTT
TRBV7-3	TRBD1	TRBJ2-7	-	CASSLSGTGGDEQYF	TGTGCCAGCAGCTTATCGGGGACAGGTGGGGACGAGCAGTACTTC
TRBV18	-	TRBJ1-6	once	CASSPLGGVGSPLHF	TGTGCCAGCTCACCGTTAGGGGGGGTGGGTTCACCCCTCCACTTT